Shown below are 32 T cell receptor beta chains from a single sample sequenced in a study of shared clonotypes between healthy human individuals. Produced via immunoSEQ multiplex PCR; TCRdb's table is partial and in-frame only. The profile shows some 380,000 clones, 96% of them singletons. Sequencing was done on a sample of memory CD8+ T cells sorted from blood. Sample subset: CD45RO+ cells pooled with CCR7-negative TemRA cells. Receptors originate from a man in his thirties or forties in good health.

The chain joins TRBV29-1 to TRBJ2-1, with 10 positions matching TRBD2. Per the germline V gene, CDR1 is SQVTM and CDR2 is ANQGSEA. The length of the CDR3 is 14 residues. The V gene end was trimmed by 7 bases and the J gene end by 5 bases; junction bases not matched to a gene: 8. CDR3 sequence: CSERRTSGDNEQFF. The CDR3 DNA follows: TGCAGCGAAAGACGGACTAGCGGAGACAATGAGCAGTTCTTC.

The chain joins TRBV6-1 to TRBJ2-7, with 10 bases identical to TRBD2. After removal of 3 bases from V and 2 bases from J, the junction contained 7 bases not matched to a gene. The CDR3 sequence is 16 residues long. Germline V gene sequence: CDR1 MNHNS, CDR2 SASEGT. CDR3 region: CASSDPSGSRTYEQYF. In DNA form, the CDR3 reads TGTGCCAGCAGTGACCCTAGCGGGAGTAGGACCTACGAGCAGTACTTC.

The chain employs TRBV5-1 and TRBJ1-2; D is uncertain. Between the trimmed V and J ends, which lost 5 bases and 2 bases, there was a span of 10 bases. The length of the CDR3 is 13 residues. Germline values: CDR1 SGHRS, CDR2 YFSETQ. The CDR3 nucleotides read TGCGCCAGCAGTTCCGACGGCAACTATGGCTACACCTTC. Protein sequence: CASSSDGNYGYTF.

This clone was found once. The rearrangement links TRBV19 to TRBJ2-7; maybe TRBD2 (6 bases). The CDR3 has 14 amino acids. V was cut by 3 bases and J by 1 base, with 10 bases left in between. Germline CDR1 LNHDA, CDR2 SQIVND (reference sequence). CDR3 region: CASSMTSLSYEQYF. For the CDR3, the DNA is TGTGCCAGTAGTATGACTAGTCTTTCCTACGAGCAGTACTTC.

V usage is TRBV6-5 and J usage is TRBJ2-7; 11 nucleotides align to TRBD2. Unmatched junction bases numbered 6, after V lost 6 bases and J lost 2 bases. The length of the CDR3 is 15 residues. Germline V gene data show CDR1 as MNHEY and CDR2 as SVGAGI. CDR3: CASSHSGREPYEQYF. The CDR3, as DNA: TGTGCCAGCAGCCATAGCGGGAGGGAACCCTACGAGCAGTACTTC.

The V and J genes are TRBV5-1 and TRBJ2-1, with D uncertain. This CDR3 contains 15 residues. The V and J ends lost 0 bases and 1 base respectively, with 8 bases between them. CDR1 and CDR2 (germline): SGHRS, YFSETQ. The CDR3 reads CASSLARQSYNEQFF. The CDR3 region has the DNA TGCGCCAGCAGCTTGGCGAGGCAATCCTACAATGAGCAGTTCTTC. Full variable domain (missing parts from reference TRBV5-1 and TRBJ2-1): KAGVTQTPRYLIKTRGQQVTLSCSPISGHRSVSWYQQTPGQGLQFLFEYFSETQRNKGNFPGRFSGRQFSNSRSEMNVSTLELGDSALYLCASSLARQSYNEQFFGPGTRLTVL.

J is TRBJ1-1 and V is TRBV19; 7 bases agree with TRBD1. CDR3 length: 14 residues. Germline assignment: CDR1 LNHDA and CDR2 SQIVND (reference sequence). After removal of 7 bases from V and 0 bases from J, the junction contained 5 bases not matched to a gene. CDR3 amino acids: CASTLDRLNTEAFF. For the CDR3, the DNA is TGTGCCAGTACCTTGGACAGGTTGAACACTGAAGCTTTCTTT.

This sequence joins TRBV5-4 and TRBJ2-3, with 8 bases that match TRBD2. The germline CDR1 and CDR2 sequences are SGHNT and YYREEE (reference sequence). The CDR3 is 16 amino acids. V gave up 2 bases and J gave up 0 bases; unmatched junction bases: 5. The DNA for the CDR3 is TGTGCCAGCAGCTTAGGGGTAGCGGGAAGCACAGATACGCAGTATTTT. This gives the protein CASSLGVAGSTDTQYF.

This clone was observed once. This chain joins TRBV29-1 and TRBJ2-3; D tentatively fits TRBD1 or TRBD2 (6 bases each). The V and J ends lost 3 bases and 2 bases respectively, with 12 bases between them. CDR1 and CDR2 (germline): SQVTM, ANQGSEA. The CDR3 covers 14 residues. The CDR3 is CSVERDTSTDTQYF. The CDR3 nucleotides read TGCAGCGTTGAGCGGGACACCTCCACAGATACGCAGTATTTT.

This clone was seen a handful of times. Other DNA sequences in the sample encode the same CDR3. The chain couples TRBV30 to TRBJ1-1; D gene ambiguous. The germline V gene encodes CDR1 GTSNPN and CDR2 SVGIG (reference sequence). This CDR3 has 13 residues. V gave up 0 bases and J gave up 1 base, with 6 bases separating them. The CDR3: CAWSVQENTEAFF. The CDR3, as DNA: TGTGCCTGGAGTGTACAAGAGAACACTGAAGCTTTCTTT. Based on the CDR3 plus reference TRBV30 and TRBJ1-1, the full variable domain is SQTIHQWPATLVQPVGSPLSLECTVEGTSNPNLYWYRQAAGRGLQLLFYSVGIGQISSEVPQNLSASRPQDRQFILSSKKLLLSDSGFYLCAWSVQENTEAFFGQGTRLTVV.

In DNA form, the CDR3 reads TGTGCCAGCAGCCCCTTGAGGTTCTCCGGGGAGCTGTTTTTT. Residues: CASSPLRFSGELFF. The rearrangement uses TRBV7-9 and TRBJ2-2, with unresolved D. CDR3 length: 14 amino acids. The V and J ends lost 5 bases and 6 bases respectively, with 13 bases between them. Looked up from germline, CDR1 is SEHNR and CDR2 is FQNEAQ (reference sequence).

The genes are TRBV5-1 and TRBJ1-3, with unresolved D. The CDR3 sequence is 15 residues long. Trimming pared 0 bases from V and 0 bases from J, leaving 7 bases between. Germline CDR1 is SGHRS and CDR2 is YFSETQ. The CDR3 is CASSLAVGSGNTIYF. CDR3 nucleotide sequence: TGCGCCAGCAGCTTGGCCGTGGGCTCTGGAAACACCATATATTTT.

The chain is built from TRBV30 and TRBJ2-7; TRBD2 agrees at 14 bases. Per germline, CDR1 GTSNPN and CDR2 SVGIG (reference sequence). CDR3 size: 16 residues. The junction had 7 bases not matched to a gene; V was cut back by 4 bases and J by 2 bases. CDR3: CAWTPGLAGATYEQYF. The CDR3 bases are TGTGCCTGGACCCCGGGACTAGCGGGGGCAACCTACGAGCAGTACTTC.

The chain is built from TRBV15 and TRBJ2-5; 14 bases fit TRBD2. CDR3 size: 18 residues. V was clipped by 9 bases and J by 5 bases; unmatched bases: 17. Germline V gene lookup returns CDR1 LNHNV and CDR2 YYDKDF (reference sequence). CDR3 loop: CATEAGTSGSLWWETQYF. DNA for the CDR3: TGTGCCACGGAAGCCGGGACTAGCGGGAGTCTTTGGTGGGAGACCCAGTACTTC.

The chain is built from TRBV27 and TRBJ2-3; the D gene could be TRBD1 or TRBD2 (5 bases each). This CDR3 has 14 residues. Germline V lookup: CDR1 MNHEY, CDR2 SMNVEV (reference sequence). The V and J ends lost 6 bases and 6 bases respectively, with 16 bases between them. The CDR3 sequence: CASSPRDLGDTQYF. Here the CDR3 DNA reads TGTGCCAGCAGCCCCCGGGACCTCGGGGATACGCAGTATTTT.

V and J are TRBV5-6 and TRBJ2-1; D call uncertain. Germline CDR1 is SGHDT and CDR2 is YYEEEE. The V end lost 4 bases, the J end lost 0 bases, and 14 bases lay between the germline ends. This CDR3 region has 16 residues. The CDR3 loop is CASSKGTKSSYNEQFF. The CDR3 nucleotides are TGTGCCAGCAGCAAAGGAACAAAGAGCTCCTACAATGAGCAGTTCTTC. Full variable domain (outside the CDR3, taken from reference TRBV5-6 and TRBJ2-1): DAGVTQSPTHLIKTRGQQVTLRCSPKSGHDTVSWYQQALGQGPQFIFQYYEEEERQRGNFPDRFSGHQFPNYSSELNVNALLLGDSALYLCASSKGTKSSYNEQFFGPGTRLTVL.

The rearrangement links TRBV29-1 to TRBJ2-7; 9 bases align to TRBD1. J lost 4 bases, V lost 4 bases, and 8 bases had no gene match. This CDR3 contains 14 residues. CDR1 SQVTM and CDR2 ANQGSEA come from the germline V gene. The CDR3 protein is CSVVRDRDLYEQYF. CDR3 DNA sequence: TGCAGCGTTGTACGGGACAGGGACCTATACGAGCAGTACTTC.

The DNA for the CDR3 is TGTGCCAGCAGTTACTCTCCTGCAGGGGGGATGGATGGCTACACCTTC. Its translation: CASSYSPAGGMDGYTF. The chain recombines TRBV6-5 with TRBJ1-2, with 7 bases aligning to TRBD1. This CDR3 region has 16 residues. Germline CDR1 is MNHEY and CDR2 is SVGAGI. Trimming at V came to 0 bases and at J to 6 bases, leaving 10 bases not matched to a gene.

CDR3 region: CASSLTTDEKLFF. The CDR3 DNA sequence: TGCGCCAGCAGCCTAACGACAGATGAAAAACTGTTTTTT. This chain connects TRBV5-1 to TRBJ1-4, with a possible D match to TRBD1 (5 bases). Germline values: CDR1 SGHRS, CDR2 YFSETQ. The CDR3 is made up of 13 amino acids. Trimming cost V 4 bases and J 6 bases, with 10 bases left between them.

The chain has TRBV10-2 and TRBJ2-7, with TRBD2 as a possible D gene (5 bases). CDR3 size: 20 residues. Deletions cut 0 bases from V and 3 bases from J, with 27 bases between. Germline CDR1 WSHSY, CDR2 SAAADI. The CDR3 sequence: CASSESIFAVDYPQHYEQYF. In nucleotides, the CDR3 is TGCGCCAGCAGTGAGTCGATCTTCGCGGTCGACTATCCCCAACACTACGAGCAGTACTTC.

This chain joins TRBV7-9 and TRBJ2-7, with D possibly TRBD2 on 7 matching bases. Germline V gene data show CDR1 as SEHNR and CDR2 as FQNEAQ (reference sequence). V lost 10 bases and J lost 6, with 13 bases in between. CDR3 length: 11 residues. The CDR3 DNA reads TGTGCCATATACAGGGAGGGCGAGCAGTACTTC. Protein product: CAIYREGEQYF.

The V gene is TRBV5-4, the J gene TRBJ1-1, with 9 bases lining up with TRBD1. The J segment lost 1 base and the V segment lost 4 bases, leaving 5 bases of the junction unmatched. Germline V lookup: CDR1 SGHNT, CDR2 YYREEE (reference sequence). The CDR3 runs 15 residues. The CDR3 protein is CASSGTGMRNTEAFF. CDR3 nucleotide sequence: TGTGCCAGCAGCGGGACAGGGATGAGGAACACTGAAGCTTTCTTT.

The chain has TRBV7-6 and TRBJ1-4; D remains unclear. Deletions cut 1 base from V and 6 bases from J, with 6 bases between. The germline V gene has CDR1 SGHVS and CDR2 FNYEAQ. The CDR3 contains 13 residues. CDR3 region: CASSLGVHEKLFF. The CDR3 DNA sequence: TGTGCCAGCAGCTTAGGCGTCCATGAAAAACTGTTTTTT.

The rearrangement uses TRBV7-3 and TRBJ2-5; D might be TRBD1 or TRBD2, each matching 6 bases. The CDR3 consists of 15 residues. CDR1 is SGHTA and CDR2 is FQGTGA in the germline V gene. With 1 base removed from V and 5 bases from J, the gap between germline ends came to 14 bases. CDR3 DNA: TGTGCCAGCAGCTTAATGGGTACAGGGAGGGAGACCCAGTACTTC. Its translation: CASSLMGTGRETQYF.

As to this clone: The sample has other DNA sequences that encode this CDR3 too. The rearrangement joins TRBV20-1 to TRBJ2-1; D is unclear. Germline V gene lookup returns CDR1 DFQATT and CDR2 SNEGSKA (reference sequence). This CDR3 has 10 amino acids. V lost 6 bases and J 6 bases, leaving 6 bases between the germline ends. CDR3 amino acids: CSASSNEQFF. CDR3 nucleotides: TGCAGTGCATCTAGCAATGAGCAGTTCTTC.

CDR3 DNA sequence: TGTGCCAGCAGCTCAGAACCCCGGACAGGGTTCGGGGCCAACGTCCTGACTTTC. Amino acids: CASSSEPRTGFGANVLTF. This rearrangement joins TRBV11-2 to TRBJ2-6, with 8 positions matching TRBD1. This CDR3 comprises 18 residues. Germline-derived CDR1 and CDR2 are SGHAT and FQNNGV. V shed 4 bases and J 4 bases; nucleotides not matched to a gene: 12.

V gene TRBV5-6 combines with J gene TRBJ2-4; D call uncertain. This CDR3 has 18 amino acids. V lost 4 bases and J lost 1, with 21 bases in between. Germline values: CDR1 SGHDT, CDR2 YYEEEE. Here the CDR3 reads CASSERHVQNWAKNIQYF. The DNA of the CDR3 is TGTGCCAGCAGCGAAAGACATGTACAGAATTGGGCCAAAAACATTCAGTACTTC.

The V and J genes are TRBV4-1 and TRBJ2-7, with no clear D. CDR3 length: 15 residues. V was shortened by 3 bases and J by 6 bases, with 18 bases between the two germline ends. Germline loops: CDR1 MGHRA, CDR2 YSYEKL. The CDR3 is CASSQTHLGVVEQYF. CDR3 coding DNA: TGCGCCAGCAGCCAGACACACCTGGGTGTCGTCGAGCAGTACTTC.

The chain employs TRBV7-9 and TRBJ2-1; no reliable D call. The ends were cut back, 3 bases at V and 8 bases at J, with 11 bases in the middle. Germline-derived CDR1 and CDR2 are SEHNR and FQNEAQ (reference sequence). The CDR3 sequence is 13 residues long. The CDR3 DNA reads as TGTGCCAGCAGCTTGCAAGTGCGCTATGAGCAGTTCTTC. Translated, it gives CASSLQVRYEQFF. The full variable domain, rest sourced from reference TRBV7-9 and TRBJ2-1, is DTGVSQNPRHKITKRGQNVTFRCDPISEHNRLYWYRQTLGQGPEFLTYFQNEAQLEKSRLLSDRFSAERPKGSFSTLEIQRTEQGDSAMYLCASSLQVRYEQFFGPGTRLTVL.

V is TRBV30 and J is TRBJ1-3; weak D call: TRBD1 (5 bases). V lost 2 bases, J lost 4 bases, and 9 bases lay in between. This CDR3 comprises 13 residues. Germline CDR1 GTSNPN, CDR2 SVGIG (reference sequence). The CDR3 is CAWSLGVGNTIYF. DNA of the CDR3: TGTGCCTGGAGTCTAGGGGTCGGAAACACCATATATTTT.

The chain uses TRBV30 and TRBJ2-2; 12 nucleotides line up with TRBD2. Germline trimming cut 4 bases from V and 6 bases from J; bases unmatched to any gene: 9. The CDR3 contains 16 residues. Germline loops: CDR1 GTSNPN, CDR2 SVGIG (reference sequence). DNA for the CDR3: TGTGCCTGGACAGCCGGACTAGCGGGATTAGCCGGGGAGCTGTTTTTT. This gives the protein CAWTAGLAGLAGELFF.

This chain joins TRBV27 and TRBJ1-3; the D is unclear. V lost 0 bases and J 8 bases, leaving 11 bases between the germline ends. Germline assignment: CDR1 MNHEY and CDR2 SMNVEV (reference sequence). The CDR3 length is 14 residues. The CDR3 nucleotides are TGTGCCAGCAGTTTATCGGGCAGGCAAGACACCATATATTTT. Its protein is CASSLSGRQDTIYF.